This T cell receptor (beta chain) came from a study of shared clonotypes between healthy human individuals. Study at large: Donor ages ranged 18 to 49 years: two women, a few men.

The authors loaded about 200 ng DNA, 27,000 or so T cell genomes, into sorted-subset replicate PCRs. The protocol was immunoSEQ multiplex PCR, while the TCRdb copy is restricted to in-frame clones and leaves out a portion. This sample yields hundreds of thousands of clones, of which roughly 95% are seen a single time; about 0.12% belongs to the top ten. CD45RO-negative, CCR7-selected cells formed the naive CD8 fraction, which excluded terminally differentiated effector memory CD45RA+ cells. Looked up from germline, CDR1 is MNHEY and CDR2 is SMNVEV (reference sequence). Trimming left V 10 bases short and J 4 bases short, with 16 bases between. CDR3 length equals 14 residues.

Material for sequencing was naive CD8+ T cells sorted from blood. The TCR comes from a woman aged 25 to 39 in good health. The chain uses TRBV27 and TRBJ2-2; D possibly corresponds to TRBD1 (6 bases). CDR3: CATLPGVGTGELFF. Here the CDR3 DNA reads TGTGCCACCCTCCCAGGGGTAGGCACCGGGGAGCTGTTTTTT.